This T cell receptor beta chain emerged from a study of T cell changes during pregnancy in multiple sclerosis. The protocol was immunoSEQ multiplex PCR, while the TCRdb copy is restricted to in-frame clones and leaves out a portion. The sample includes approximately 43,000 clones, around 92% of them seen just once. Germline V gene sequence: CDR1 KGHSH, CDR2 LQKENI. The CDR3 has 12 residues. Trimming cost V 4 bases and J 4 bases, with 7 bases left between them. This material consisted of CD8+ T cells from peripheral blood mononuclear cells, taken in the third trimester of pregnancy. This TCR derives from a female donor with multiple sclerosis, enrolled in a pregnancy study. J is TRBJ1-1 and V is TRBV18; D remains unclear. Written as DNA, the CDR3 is TGTGCCAGCTCACTCTACTCCACTGAAGCTTTCTTT. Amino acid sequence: CASSLYSTEAFF. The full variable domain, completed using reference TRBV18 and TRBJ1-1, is NAGVMQNPRHLVRRRGQEARLRCSPMKGHSHVYWYRQLPEEGLKFMVYLQKENIIDESGMPKERFSAEFPKEGPSILRIQQVVRGDSAAYFCASSLYSTEAFFGQGTRLTVV.